The 30 T cell receptor beta chains below come from one sample, sequenced in a study of shared clonotypes between healthy human individuals. Profiled with immunoSEQ multiplex PCR; TCRdb holds only in-frame clones, not every one. Of 600,000 to 750,000 clones in the sample, roughly 72% were seen once. Sequencing used memory CD4+ T cells sorted from blood. Subset given: CD45RA-negative fraction. These receptors all come from a woman in her 30s in good health.

The chain joins TRBV27 to TRBJ1-1; tentative D call: TRBD1 (5 bases). The ends were cut back, 5 bases at V and 4 bases at J, with 23 bases in the middle. CDR3 size: 17 residues. Germline assignment: CDR1 MNHEY and CDR2 SMNVEV (reference sequence). The DNA of the CDR3 is TGTGCCAGCAGTGTAGAAGGAGTAAATAGGGGTGGCACTGAAGCTTTCTTT. Translated, it gives CASSVEGVNRGGTEAFF.

In this sample, this clone turned up once. The rearrangement joins TRBV7-6 to TRBJ2-3; D possibly uses TRBD1 or TRBD2 (5 bases each). Germline values: CDR1 SGHVS, CDR2 FNYEAQ. This CDR3 has 13 residues. V lost 5 bases and J 4 bases, leaving 10 bases between the germline ends. The CDR3 bases are TGTGCCAGCAGCGGGGGTTGGGCAGATACGCAGTATTTT. Translation gives CASSGGWADTQYF.

This clone was detected only a few times. The rearrangement joins TRBV5-1 to TRBJ2-1; 10 positions agree with TRBD2. The J segment lost 6 bases and the V segment lost 4 bases, leaving 10 bases of the junction unmatched. Germline CDR1 is SGHRS and CDR2 is YFSETQ. CDR3 length equals 16 residues. Written as DNA, the CDR3 is TGCGCCAGCAGCCCGTTAGCGGGAGGTCTGTCCAATGAGCAGTTCTTC. Translation gives CASSPLAGGLSNEQFF. Based on the CDR3 plus reference TRBV5-1 and TRBJ2-1, the full variable domain is KAGVTQTPRYLIKTRGQQVTLSCSPISGHRSVSWYQQTPGQGLQFLFEYFSETQRNKGNFPGRFSGRQFSNSRSEMNVSTLELGDSALYLCASSPLAGGLSNEQFFGPGTRLTVL.

This chain links TRBV19 with TRBJ1-1, with 9 bases fitting TRBD1. The CDR3 spans 14 residues. V trimming: 7 bases; J trimming: 4 bases; junction bases outside the gene matches: 7. CDR1 is LNHDA and CDR2 is SQIVND in the germline V gene (reference sequence). CDR3 amino acids: CASNLQGASTEAFF. In nucleotides, the CDR3 is TGTGCCAGTAACTTACAGGGGGCTAGCACTGAAGCTTTCTTT.

The V gene is TRBV6-1, the J gene TRBJ2-2, with D uncertain. The germline V gene encodes CDR1 MNHNS and CDR2 SASEGT. V was shortened by 5 bases and J by 6 bases, with 13 bases between the two germline ends. The CDR3 runs 14 residues. The CDR3 bases are TGTGCCAGCAGTTCGGCAGGTCAGCCCGGGGAGCTGTTTTTT. This sequence encodes CASSSAGQPGELFF.

This clone was detected once. The V gene is TRBV19, the J gene TRBJ1-5; TRBD1 agrees at 7 bases. This CDR3 comprises 15 residues. V shed 6 bases, J shed 6 bases, and the junction held 11 bases outside the gene matches. Per the germline V gene, CDR1 is LNHDA and CDR2 is SQIVND (reference sequence). CDR3 in DNA: TGTGCCAGTAGCAGCGGGACAGCGAGAAGTCAGCCCCAGCATTTT. This translates into CASSSGTARSQPQHF.

The chain employs TRBV18 and TRBJ1-2; the D is unclear. With 1 base removed from V and 1 base from J, the gap between germline ends came to 4 bases. Germline V CDR1 and CDR2: KGHSH, LQKENI. The CDR3 has 13 amino acids. The CDR3 nucleotides read TGTGCCAGCTCACCACAGGATAACTATGGCTACACCTTC. Translated: CASSPQDNYGYTF. Combining the CDR3 with reference TRBV18 and TRBJ1-2 gives the whole variable domain NAGVMQNPRHLVRRRGQEARLRCSPMKGHSHVYWYRQLPEEGLKFMVYLQKENIIDESGMPKERFSAEFPKEGPSILRIQQVVRGDSAAYFCASSPQDNYGYTFGSGTRLTVV.

The chain couples TRBV5-1 to TRBJ1-1; 10 nucleotides align to TRBD1. CDR3 length equals 16 residues. V lost 0 bases, J lost 4 bases, and 6 bases stayed unmatched. Germline V gene sequence: CDR1 SGHRS, CDR2 YFSETQ. CDR3 protein: CASSLEGTGAVTEAFF. The CDR3 coding sequence is TGCGCCAGCAGCTTGGAGGGGACAGGGGCCGTCACTGAAGCTTTCTTT. Based on the CDR3 plus reference TRBV5-1 and TRBJ1-1, the full variable domain is KAGVTQTPRYLIKTRGQQVTLSCSPISGHRSVSWYQQTPGQGLQFLFEYFSETQRNKGNFPGRFSGRQFSNSRSEMNVSTLELGDSALYLCASSLEGTGAVTEAFFGQGTRLTVV.

In this sample, this clone turned up a few times. The rearrangement links TRBV4-2 to TRBJ2-1, with a weak D call TRBD2 (7 bases). This CDR3 spans 15 amino acids. V was cut by 4 bases and J by 9 bases, with 19 bases left in between. The germline gives CDR1 LGHNA, CDR2 YNFKEQ. The CDR3 protein is CASSRKGSGGAEQFF. The CDR3 DNA reads as TGTGCCAGCAGCCGGAAGGGGTCTGGGGGGGCTGAGCAGTTCTTC.

The rearrangement uses TRBV21-1 and TRBJ2-7; the DNA was not used to check the table's D call, TRBD1. TRBV21-1 represents a pseudogene. The CDR3 totals 18 residues. The CDR3 DNA is TGTGCCAGCAGCAGAAAGGGGGACAGAGGGACTCCTGACGACGAGCAGTACTTC. The encoded protein is CASSRKGDRGTPDDEQYF.

On this clone: This sample includes further DNA sequences coding for the same CDR3. The gene calls are TRBV2 and TRBJ2-2; D possibly matches TRBD1 or TRBD2 (5 bases each). Germline values: CDR1 SNHLY, CDR2 FYNNEI. V was cut by 6 bases and J by 0 bases, with 8 bases left in between. CDR3 length equals 14 residues. This CDR3 reads CASRQGPNTGELFF. The CDR3, as DNA: TGTGCCAGCAGGCAGGGACCGAACACCGGGGAGCTGTTTTTT.

This chain uses TRBV28 with TRBJ1-4; perhaps TRBD1 as D (5 bases). CDR1 is MDHEN, CDR2 SYDVKM, per germline. The CDR3 consists of 12 residues. The V and J ends lost 2 bases and 14 bases respectively, with 12 bases between them. The DNA for the CDR3 is TGTGCCAGCAGTTTAGGGGACCTTTTGCTGTTTTTT. This sequence encodes CASSLGDLLLFF.

The rearrangement links TRBV2 to TRBJ1-5; perhaps TRBD1 as D (5 bases). There are 14 residues in the CDR3. The germline V gene has CDR1 SNHLY and CDR2 FYNNEI. The V and J ends lost 9 bases and 1 base respectively, with 13 bases between them. The CDR3 DNA reads as TGTGCCAGGGGGACTACAGGAAGCAATCAGCCCCAGCATTTT. This translates into CARGTTGSNQPQHF.

In this sample, this clone turned up a few times. The chain links TRBV19 to TRBJ2-7; possible D gene TRBD2, 5 bases. The CDR3 is 11 residues long. The V gene lost 6 bases and the J gene lost 6 bases, with 9 bases spanning the gap. Germline CDR1 LNHDA, CDR2 SQIVND (reference sequence). CDR3 sequence (DNA): TGTGCCAGTAGCACCCGGGGCGAGCAGTACTTC. Its translation is CASSTRGEQYF.

Concerning this clone: Other DNA sequences in the sample encode the same CDR3. The chain couples TRBV19 to TRBJ2-1, with D possibly TRBD1 on 5 matching bases. The CDR3 extends over 11 amino acids. The V gene lost 7 bases and the J gene lost 5 bases, with 6 bases spanning the gap. Looked up from germline, CDR1 is LNHDA and CDR2 is SQIVND (reference sequence). The CDR3: CASNRNNEQFF. CDR3 coding DNA: TGTGCCAGTAACAGGAACAATGAGCAGTTCTTC.

CDR3 in amino acids: CASTVGGPGVEQYF. CDR3 nucleotide sequence: TGTGCCAGCACCGTGGGGGGCCCCGGGGTCGAGCAGTACTTC. The gene calls are TRBV6-5 and TRBJ2-7; D may correspond to TRBD1 or TRBD2 (6 bases each). Germline CDR1 reads MNHEY; CDR2 reads SVGAGI. CDR3 length: 14 amino acids. V was cut by 7 bases and J by 6 bases, with 19 bases left in between.

This clone has a handful of counts. The chain has TRBV10-3 and TRBJ2-5; a possible D gene is TRBD1 (6 bases). The V end lost 10 bases, the J end lost 5 bases, and 11 bases lay between the germline ends. Germline V gene sequence: CDR1 ENHRY, CDR2 SYGVKD. There are 11 residues in the CDR3. CDR3 in DNA: TGTGCCACAAGACAGGAGGAGACCCAGTACTTC. Its protein is CATRQEETQYF.

Regarding this clone: This sample includes further DNA sequences coding for the same CDR3. The CDR3 coding sequence is TGTGCCAGCTCACCACCAACTAGCGGGTCCCACGAGCAGTACTTC. Protein product: CASSPPTSGSHEQYF. The chain links TRBV18 to TRBJ2-7; 9 bases fit TRBD2. The CDR3 is made up of 15 amino acids. Trimming at V came to 0 bases and at J to 5 bases, leaving 5 bases not matched to a gene. CDR1 is KGHSH and CDR2 is LQKENI in the germline V gene.

V is TRBV18 and J is TRBJ2-3; TRBD2 agrees at 10 bases. CDR1 is KGHSH, CDR2 LQKENI, per germline. Trimming at V came to 3 bases and at J to 2 bases, leaving 11 bases not matched to a gene. CDR3 length: 18 residues. The CDR3 loop reads CASSPVAGGNIDTDTQYF. CDR3 nucleotides: TGTGCCAGCTCACCGGTAGCGGGAGGCAATATCGACACAGATACGCAGTATTTT.

V is TRBV5-8 and J is TRBJ2-5; 9 bases are a match to TRBD2. The CDR3 has 14 residues. J lost 5 bases, V lost 5 bases, and 7 bases had no gene match. Germline V gives CDR1 SGHTS, CDR2 YDEGEE. CDR3 loop: CASSTASGIETQYF. Here the CDR3 DNA reads TGTGCCAGCAGTACGGCTAGCGGGATCGAGACCCAGTACTTC.

This chain joins TRBV11-2 and TRBJ2-5; the match to TRBD2 covers 7 bases. Germline CDR1 SGHAT, CDR2 FQNNGV. V lost 3 bases to trimming and J lost 5 bases; unmatched junction nucleotides: 15. The CDR3 is made up of 17 amino acids. The CDR3 region has the DNA TGTGCCAGCAGCTTTTTTGGACCGGGGGGTTTTGGGGAGACCCAGTACTTC. Encoded protein: CASSFFGPGGFGETQYF.

Of note for this clone: One base separates it from a far larger clone, so it is likely a read error. V is TRBV7-3 and J is TRBJ2-1; D is possibly TRBD2 (5 bases). CDR3 length: 11 amino acids. Germline V gene lookup returns CDR1 SGHTA and CDR2 FQGTGA. Trimming shortened V by 5 bases and J by 8 bases, and 7 bases separated the two germline ends. The CDR3 loop reads CASSLGDEQFF. The CDR3 DNA reads as TGTGCCAGCAGCCTCGGGGATGAGCAGTTCTTC.

V gene TRBV5-1 combines with J gene TRBJ1-3, with TRBD1 as a possible D gene (5 bases). V dropped 5 bases and J dropped 0 bases, with 9 bases sitting between them. Germline V CDR1 and CDR2: SGHRS, YFSETQ. The length of the CDR3 is 14 residues. CDR3 residues: CASRGENSGNTIYF. CDR3 sequence (DNA): TGCGCCAGCAGGGGGGAAAACTCTGGAAACACCATATATTTT.

A note on this clone: The same CDR3 can be traced to other DNA sequences in this sample. The rearrangement links TRBV7-8 to TRBJ1-5; the D gene is possibly TRBD1 (5 bases). V was cut by 2 bases and J by 7 bases, with 9 bases left in between. CDR1 is SGHVS and CDR2 is FQNEAQ in the germline V gene. The CDR3 spans 13 residues. The CDR3 loop reads CASSLQGDQPQHF. As DNA, the CDR3 is TGTGCCAGCAGCTTACAAGGGGACCAGCCCCAGCATTTT.

This chain connects TRBV28 to TRBJ2-3; 7 bases agree with TRBD1. Losses at the gene ends were 8 bases for V and 1 base for J; bases not matched to a gene: 9. The CDR3 has 15 residues. Germline V CDR1 and CDR2: MDHEN, SYDVKM. CDR3 DNA: TGTGCCAGCGGACCCCACAGGGGAGGCACAGATACGCAGTATTTT. Protein sequence: CASGPHRGGTDTQYF.

The chain has TRBV28 and TRBJ1-5; 9 bases line up with TRBD1. Germline CDR1 and CDR2: MDHEN and SYDVKM. V lost 7 bases to trimming and J lost 5 bases; unmatched junction nucleotides: 6. The CDR3 totals 14 residues. This CDR3 is CASTKTGGHQPQHF. CDR3 nucleotides: TGTGCCAGCACTAAGACAGGGGGACATCAGCCCCAGCATTTT.

This clone was picked up a small number of times. This chain uses TRBV28 with TRBJ1-2; 7 bases line up with TRBD1. J lost 4 bases, V lost 6 bases, and 11 bases had no gene match. CDR3 length: 15 residues. Germline loops: CDR1 MDHEN, CDR2 SYDVKM. In nucleotides, the CDR3 is TGTGCCAGCAGGACAGGGACTTCATCCGGCTATGGCTACACCTTC. Translation gives CASRTGTSSGYGYTF.

This chain joins TRBV28 and TRBJ2-7; 11 bases align to TRBD2. The CDR3 has 16 amino acids. Germline trimming cut 8 bases from V and 6 bases from J; bases unmatched to any gene: 15. In germline, CDR1 is MDHEN, CDR2 SYDVKM. The CDR3 DNA reads as TGTGCCAGCGGGTACCTAAACTTAGCGGGAGGGGGCGAGCAGTACTTC. It codes for CASGYLNLAGGGEQYF.

This chain joins TRBV6-6 and TRBJ2-2; TRBD1 agrees at 11 bases. CDR3 length equals 15 residues. Germline values: CDR1 MNHNY, CDR2 SVGAGI (reference sequence). V trimming: 6 bases; J trimming: 6 bases; junction bases outside the gene matches: 6. CDR3 protein: CASRTGQGASGELFF. For the CDR3, the DNA is TGTGCCAGCAGGACCGGACAGGGGGCCTCCGGGGAGCTGTTTTTT.

The chain carries TRBV5-1 and TRBJ2-3, with 7 bases matching TRBD2. In germline, CDR1 is SGHRS, CDR2 YFSETQ. The junction had 2 bases not matched to a gene; V was cut back by 2 bases and J by 2 bases. This CDR3 region has 14 residues. CDR3 protein: CASSFGDYTDTQYF. In DNA form, the CDR3 reads TGCGCCAGCAGCTTTGGGGACTACACAGATACGCAGTATTTT.